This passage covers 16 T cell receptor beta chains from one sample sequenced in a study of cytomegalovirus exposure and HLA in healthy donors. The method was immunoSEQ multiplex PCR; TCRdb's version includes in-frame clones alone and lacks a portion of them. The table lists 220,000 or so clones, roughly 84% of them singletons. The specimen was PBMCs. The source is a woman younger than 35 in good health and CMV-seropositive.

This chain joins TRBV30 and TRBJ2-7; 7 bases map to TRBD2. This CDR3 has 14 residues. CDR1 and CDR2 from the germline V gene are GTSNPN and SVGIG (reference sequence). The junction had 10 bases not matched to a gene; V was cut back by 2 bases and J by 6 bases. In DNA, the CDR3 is TGTGCCTGGAGTTTCGGGGGGACCTCTTTCGAGCAGTACTTC. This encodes CAWSFGGTSFEQYF.

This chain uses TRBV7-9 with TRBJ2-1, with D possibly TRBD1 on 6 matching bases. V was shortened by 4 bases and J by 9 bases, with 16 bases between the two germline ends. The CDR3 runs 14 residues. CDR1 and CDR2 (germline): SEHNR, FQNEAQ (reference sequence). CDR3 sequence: CASSSGRGVSEQFF. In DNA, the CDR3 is TGTGCCAGCAGCTCCGGCAGGGGTGTCAGTGAGCAGTTCTTC.

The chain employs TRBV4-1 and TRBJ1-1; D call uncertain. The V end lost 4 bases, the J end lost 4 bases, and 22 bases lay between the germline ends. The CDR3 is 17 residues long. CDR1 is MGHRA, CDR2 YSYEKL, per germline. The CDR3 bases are TGCGCCAGCAGCCCATTATATCGGAGAGACGGTCTCACTGAAGCTTTCTTT. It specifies CASSPLYRRDGLTEAFF.

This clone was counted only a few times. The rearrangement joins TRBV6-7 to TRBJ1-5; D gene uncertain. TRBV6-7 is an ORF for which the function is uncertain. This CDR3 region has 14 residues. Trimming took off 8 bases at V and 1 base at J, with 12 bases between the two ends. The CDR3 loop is CASRDDGSNQPQHF. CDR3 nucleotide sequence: TGTGCCAGCCGGGATGATGGAAGCAATCAGCCCCAGCATTTT.

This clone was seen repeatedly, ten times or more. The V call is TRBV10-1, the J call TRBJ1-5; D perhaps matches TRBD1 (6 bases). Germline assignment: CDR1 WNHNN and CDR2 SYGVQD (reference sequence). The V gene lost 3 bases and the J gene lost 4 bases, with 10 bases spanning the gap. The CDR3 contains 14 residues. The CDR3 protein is CASSDTGQNQPQHF. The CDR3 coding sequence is TGCGCCAGCAGTGATACAGGGCAAAATCAGCCCCAGCATTTT.

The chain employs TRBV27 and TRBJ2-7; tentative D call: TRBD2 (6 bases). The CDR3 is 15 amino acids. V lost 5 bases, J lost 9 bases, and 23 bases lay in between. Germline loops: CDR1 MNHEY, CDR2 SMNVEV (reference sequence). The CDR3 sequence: CASSPQGMGGEGQYF. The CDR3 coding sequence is TGTGCCAGCAGTCCCCAAGGGATGGGCGGGGAAGGGCAGTACTTC.

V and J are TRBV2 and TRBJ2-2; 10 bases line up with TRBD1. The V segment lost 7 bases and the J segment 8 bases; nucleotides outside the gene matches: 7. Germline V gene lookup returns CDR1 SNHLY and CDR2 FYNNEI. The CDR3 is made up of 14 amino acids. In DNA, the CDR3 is TGTGCCAGCAATTGGGACAGGGGAGGTGGGGAGCTGTTTTTT. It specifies CASNWDRGGGELFF. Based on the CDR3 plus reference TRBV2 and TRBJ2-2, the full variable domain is EPEVTQTPSHQVTQMGQEVILRCVPISNHLYFYWYRQILGQKVEFLVSFYNNEISEKSEIFDDQFSVERPDGSNFTLKIRSTKLEDSAMYFCASNWDRGGGELFFGEGSRLTVL.

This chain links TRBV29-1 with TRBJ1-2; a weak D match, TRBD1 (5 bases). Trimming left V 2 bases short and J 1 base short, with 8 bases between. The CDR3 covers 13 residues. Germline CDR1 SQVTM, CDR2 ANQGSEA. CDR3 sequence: CSVESQGNYGYTF. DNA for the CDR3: TGCAGCGTTGAATCTCAGGGTAACTATGGCTACACCTTC. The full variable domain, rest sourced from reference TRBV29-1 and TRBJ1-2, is SAVISQKPSRDICQRGTSLTIQCQVDSQVTMMFWYRQQPGQSLTLIATANQGSEATYESGFVIDKFPISRPNLTFSTLTVSNMSPEDSSIYLCSVESQGNYGYTFGSGTRLTVV.

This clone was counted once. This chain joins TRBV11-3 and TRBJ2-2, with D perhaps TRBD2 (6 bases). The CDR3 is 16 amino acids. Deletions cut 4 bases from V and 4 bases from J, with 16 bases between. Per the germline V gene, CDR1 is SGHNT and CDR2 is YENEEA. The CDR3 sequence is CASSSGGASGTGELFF. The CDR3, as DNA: TGTGCCAGCAGCTCCGGGGGAGCTTCTGGCACCGGGGAGCTGTTTTTT.

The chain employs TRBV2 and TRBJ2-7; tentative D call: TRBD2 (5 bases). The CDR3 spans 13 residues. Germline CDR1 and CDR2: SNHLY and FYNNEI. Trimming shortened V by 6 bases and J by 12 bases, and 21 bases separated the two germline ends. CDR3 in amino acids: CASSRGLEGWRYF. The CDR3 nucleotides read TGTGCCAGCAGCCGTGGCCTAGAGGGTTGGCGGTACTTC.

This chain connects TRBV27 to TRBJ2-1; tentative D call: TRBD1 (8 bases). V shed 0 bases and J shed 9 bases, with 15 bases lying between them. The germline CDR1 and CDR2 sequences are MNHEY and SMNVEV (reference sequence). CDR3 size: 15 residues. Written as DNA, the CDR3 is TGTGCCAGCAGTTTATCTAACAGGGGGGAGGGTGAGCAGTTCTTC. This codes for CASSLSNRGEGEQFF.

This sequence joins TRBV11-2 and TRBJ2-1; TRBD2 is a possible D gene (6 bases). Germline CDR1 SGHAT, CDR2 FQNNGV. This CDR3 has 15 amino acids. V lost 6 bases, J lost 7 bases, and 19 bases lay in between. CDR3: CASRLRSSAGNEQFF. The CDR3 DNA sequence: TGTGCCAGCAGGTTGCGGTCCTCTGCGGGAAATGAGCAGTTCTTC.

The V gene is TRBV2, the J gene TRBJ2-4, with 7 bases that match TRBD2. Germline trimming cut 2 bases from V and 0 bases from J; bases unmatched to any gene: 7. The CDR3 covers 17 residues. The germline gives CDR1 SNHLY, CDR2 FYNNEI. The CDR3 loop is CASSENEAGLAKNIQYF. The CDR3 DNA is TGTGCCAGCAGTGAAAATGAAGCGGGACTAGCCAAAAACATTCAGTACTTC.

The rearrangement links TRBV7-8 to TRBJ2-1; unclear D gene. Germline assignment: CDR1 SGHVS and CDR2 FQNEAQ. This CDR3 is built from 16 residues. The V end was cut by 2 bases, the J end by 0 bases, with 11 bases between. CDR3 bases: TGTGCCAGCAGCTTACTGACAACCAGCTCCTACAATGAGCAGTTCTTC. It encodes CASSLLTTSSYNEQFF.

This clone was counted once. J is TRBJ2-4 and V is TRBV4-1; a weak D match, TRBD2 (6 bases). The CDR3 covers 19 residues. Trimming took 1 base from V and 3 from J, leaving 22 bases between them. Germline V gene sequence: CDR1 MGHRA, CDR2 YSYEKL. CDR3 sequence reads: CASSQGLERVLLGKNIQYF. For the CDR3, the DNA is TGCGCCAGCAGCCAAGGACTGGAGCGGGTGCTACTGGGCAAAAACATTCAGTACTTC.

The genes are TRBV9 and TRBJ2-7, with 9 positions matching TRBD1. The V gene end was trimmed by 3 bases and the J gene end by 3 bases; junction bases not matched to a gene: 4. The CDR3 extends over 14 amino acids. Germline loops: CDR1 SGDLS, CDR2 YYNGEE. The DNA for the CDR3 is TGTGCCAGCAGCGGGGGACAGGGCCTCTACGAGCAGTACTTC. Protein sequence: CASSGGQGLYEQYF.